The clone carrying this T cell receptor (beta chain) was detected only a few times. What it binds is not known. The data stem from a study of T cell repertoires in cytomegalovirus infection. One entry per CDR3 protein, called by TCRdb with MiXCR from the reads. The table lists about 180,000 distinct CDR3 sequences, roughly an eighth of them singletons. Germline lookup yields CDR1 SGDLS and CDR2 YYNGEE. CDR3 length: 17 residues. V lost 0 bases to trimming and J lost 3 bases; unmatched junction nucleotides: 7. Study-level results: Summed frequency of public TCR beta families distinguished CMV carriers with the relevant HLA.

The chain has TRBV9 and TRBJ2-1, with 9 nucleotides matching TRBD2. The sequence was obtained from a human donor in good health (CMV status not recorded). Some clones in this sample may be carry-over from other donors' samples. Material for sequencing was PBMCs. In DNA form, the CDR3 reads TGTGCCAGCAGCGTAGCTGGAGCGGGAGGCATCTACAATGAGCAGTTCTTC. Translating gives CASSVAGAGGIYNEQFF. Based on the CDR3 plus reference TRBV9 and TRBJ2-1, the full variable domain is DSGVTQTPKHLITATGQRVTLRCSPRSGDLSVYWYQQSLDQGLQFLIQYYNGEERAKGNILERFSAQQFPDLHSELNLSSLELGDSALYFCASSVAGAGGIYNEQFFGPGTRLTVL.